This TCR beta chain originates from a study of human T cells and chemical hapten exposure. Overall study results and limits: Having alopecia, donors may respond immunologically unlike healthy people. DPC sensitization produced no change in TCRs with frequency above 1 in 1000.

Trimming pared 1 base from V and 6 bases from J, leaving 9 bases between. The length of the CDR3 is 14 residues. From germline, CDR1 is SEHNR and CDR2 FQNEAQ (reference sequence). The sample holds a few counts of this clonotype. The antigen remains undetermined. Authors' analysis steps: Samples contained a median of 95,638 TCRs, with a range of roughly 23,224 to 700,000. From the RACE reads, TCRdb called clonotypes with MiXCR, one entry per CDR3 protein. The authors' filters were not applied to this entry. Among approximately 260,000 distinct CDR3 sequences, approximately 7.5% were seen once, and the ten largest hold less than 1.5%. Time point reported: pre-sensitization, week 0. Treatment meaning: therapeutic diphenylcyclopropenone sensitization with weekly scalp DPC. Blood was drawn before each patch test was applied.

The chain uses TRBV7-9 and TRBJ2-2, with D uncertain. This sample comprised whole blood, obtained in connection with sensitization to the hapten diphenylcyclopropenone (DPC). The sequence came from a man younger than 30 with alopecia areata. Some clones in this sample may be carry-over from other donors' samples. CDR3 nucleotides: TGTGCCAGCAGCTTAGTAGGAATTCCCGGGGAGCTGTTTTTT. Residues: CASSLVGIPGELFF.